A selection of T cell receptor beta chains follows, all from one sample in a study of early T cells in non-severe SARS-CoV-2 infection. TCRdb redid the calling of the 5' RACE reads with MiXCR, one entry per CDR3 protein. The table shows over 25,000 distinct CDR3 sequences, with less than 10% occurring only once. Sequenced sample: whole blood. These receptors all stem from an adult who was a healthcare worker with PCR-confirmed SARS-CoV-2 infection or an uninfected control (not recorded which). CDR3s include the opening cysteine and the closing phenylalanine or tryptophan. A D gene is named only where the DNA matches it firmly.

CDR3: CASSNLGYTF; V: TRBV12-3/TRBV12-4; J: TRBJ1-2; D: .
CDR3: CASSLGAGLSQPQHF; V: TRBV5-6; J: TRBJ1-5; D: .
CDR3: CASSHRTAHYGYTF; V: TRBV7-8; J: TRBJ1-2; D: .
CDR3: CASSYSMFGTAFREQYF; V: TRBV6-2/TRBV6-3; J: TRBJ2-7; D: TRBD1
CDR3: CASSYRGTTEAFF; V: TRBV7-6; J: TRBJ1-1; D: .
CDR3: CASSARVSSYEQYF; V: TRBV9; J: TRBJ2-7; D: .
CDR3: CASATSGGNNEQFF; V: TRBV28; J: TRBJ2-1; D: TRBD2
CDR3: CASSAANYGYTF; V: TRBV12-3/TRBV12-4; J: TRBJ1-2; D: .
CDR3: CASSSSGGAYSPLHF; V: TRBV12-3/TRBV12-4; J: TRBJ1-6; D: .
CDR3: CASARQGGEQYF; V: TRBV12-3/TRBV12-4; J: TRBJ2-7; D: .
CDR3: CASSASTGGAETQYF; V: TRBV9; J: TRBJ2-5; D: TRBD1